The clone carrying this T cell receptor beta chain was observed once. Its specificity is not known. The record originates from a study of cytomegalovirus exposure and HLA in healthy donors. Study-level results: The study recorded 150 to 200 TCR beta chains that were cytomegalovirus-associated. The finding came from a later analysis; first-cohort TCR clusters tended to co-occur in the 95 to 150 validation repertoires. Most TCR sequences showed up rarely, but some public TCRs showed up in many donors. Reported performance of the classifier showed diagnosis of cytomegalovirus status with high specificity and sensitivity.

The protocol was immunoSEQ multiplex PCR, while the TCRdb copy is restricted to in-frame clones and leaves out a portion. This sample has 250,000 to 300,000 clones; 90% occur once, and the top ten carry under 0.4%. Losses at the gene ends were 3 bases for V and 2 bases for J; bases not matched to a gene: 3. The CDR3 runs to 15 residues. Germline V CDR1 and CDR2: MNHEY, SMNVEV (reference sequence). The J gene is TRBJ2-3, the V gene TRBV27; 9 nucleotides agree with TRBD2. Specimen: PBMCs. The clonotype was recovered from a woman younger than 35 in good health and CMV-seronegative. CDR3 sequence: CASSFLAGSTDTQYF. In nucleotides, the CDR3 is TGTGCCAGCAGTTTTCTAGCGGGGTCCACAGATACGCAGTATTTT.